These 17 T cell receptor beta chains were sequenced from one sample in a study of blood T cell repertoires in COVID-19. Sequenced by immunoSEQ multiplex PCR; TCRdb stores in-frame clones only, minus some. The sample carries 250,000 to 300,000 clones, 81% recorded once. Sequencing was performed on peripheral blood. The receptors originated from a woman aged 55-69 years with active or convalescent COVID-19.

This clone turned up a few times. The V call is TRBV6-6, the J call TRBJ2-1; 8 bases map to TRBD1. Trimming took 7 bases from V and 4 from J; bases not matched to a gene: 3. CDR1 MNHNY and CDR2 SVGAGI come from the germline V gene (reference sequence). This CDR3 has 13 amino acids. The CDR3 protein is CASTRDRYNEQFF. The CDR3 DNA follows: TGTGCCAGCACCCGGGACAGGTACAATGAGCAGTTCTTC.

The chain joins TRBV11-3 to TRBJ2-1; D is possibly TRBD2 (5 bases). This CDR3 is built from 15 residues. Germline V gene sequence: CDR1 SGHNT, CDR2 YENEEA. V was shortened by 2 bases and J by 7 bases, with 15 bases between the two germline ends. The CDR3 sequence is CASSLYGEGGNEQFF. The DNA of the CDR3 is TGTGCCAGCAGCTTATACGGGGAAGGAGGAAATGAGCAGTTCTTC.

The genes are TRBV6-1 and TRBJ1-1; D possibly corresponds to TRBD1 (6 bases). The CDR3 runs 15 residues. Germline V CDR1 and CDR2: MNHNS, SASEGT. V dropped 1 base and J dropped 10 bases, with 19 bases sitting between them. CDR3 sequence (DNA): TGTGCCAGCAGTGAAGGGCATCAGGGGTATCGGGGAGCTTTCTTT. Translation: CASSEGHQGYRGAFF.

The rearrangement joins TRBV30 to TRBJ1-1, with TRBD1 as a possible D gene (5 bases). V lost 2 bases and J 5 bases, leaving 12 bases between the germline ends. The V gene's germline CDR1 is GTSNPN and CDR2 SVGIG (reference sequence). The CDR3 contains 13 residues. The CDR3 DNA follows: TGTGCCTGGAGTTTCGGGGGGGAGACTGAAGCTTTCTTT. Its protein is CAWSFGGETEAFF.

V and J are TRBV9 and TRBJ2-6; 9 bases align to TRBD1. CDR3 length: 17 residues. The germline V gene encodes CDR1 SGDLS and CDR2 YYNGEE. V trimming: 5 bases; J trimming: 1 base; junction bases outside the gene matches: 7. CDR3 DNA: TGTGCCAGCAGAGCAACAGGGGGCTGGTCTGGGGCCAACGTCCTGACTTTC. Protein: CASRATGGWSGANVLTF.

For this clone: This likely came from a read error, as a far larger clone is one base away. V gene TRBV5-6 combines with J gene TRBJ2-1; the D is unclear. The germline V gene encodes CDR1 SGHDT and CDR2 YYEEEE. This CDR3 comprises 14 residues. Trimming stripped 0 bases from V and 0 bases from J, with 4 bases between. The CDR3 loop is CASSLESSYNEQFF. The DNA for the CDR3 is TGTGCCAGCAGCTTGGAGAGCTCCTACAATGAGCAGTTCTTC.

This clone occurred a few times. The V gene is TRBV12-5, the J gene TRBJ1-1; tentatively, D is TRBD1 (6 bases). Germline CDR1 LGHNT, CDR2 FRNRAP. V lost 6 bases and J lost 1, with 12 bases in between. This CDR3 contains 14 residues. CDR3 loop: CASGLRGGNTEAFF. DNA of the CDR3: TGTGCTAGTGGCCTTAGGGGGGGGAACACTGAAGCTTTCTTT.

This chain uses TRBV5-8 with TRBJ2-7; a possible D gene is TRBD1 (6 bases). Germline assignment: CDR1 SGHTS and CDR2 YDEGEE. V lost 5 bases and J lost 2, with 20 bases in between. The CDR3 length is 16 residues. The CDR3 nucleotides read TGTGCCAGCAGACGACGTGCCGACAGGTTGCCCTACGAGCAGTACTTC. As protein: CASRRRADRLPYEQYF.

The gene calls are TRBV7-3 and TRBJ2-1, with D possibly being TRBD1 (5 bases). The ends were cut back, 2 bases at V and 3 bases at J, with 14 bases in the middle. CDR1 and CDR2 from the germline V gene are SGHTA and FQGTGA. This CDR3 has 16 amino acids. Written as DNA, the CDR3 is TGTGCCAGCAGCTTACAGGGCAAAACTCACTACAATGAGCAGTTCTTC. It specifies CASSLQGKTHYNEQFF.

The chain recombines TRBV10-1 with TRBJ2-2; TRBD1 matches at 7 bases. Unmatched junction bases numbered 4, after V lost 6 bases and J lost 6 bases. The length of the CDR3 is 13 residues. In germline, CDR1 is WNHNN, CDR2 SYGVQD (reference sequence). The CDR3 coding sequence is TGCGCCAGCAGAAGACAGGGCTCCGGGGAGCTGTTTTTT. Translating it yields CASRRQGSGELFF.

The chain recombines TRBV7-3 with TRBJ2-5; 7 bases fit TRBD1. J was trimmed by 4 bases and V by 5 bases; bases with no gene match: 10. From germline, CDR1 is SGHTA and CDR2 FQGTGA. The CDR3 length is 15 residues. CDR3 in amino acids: CASSTGTGAGETQYF. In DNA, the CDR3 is TGTGCCAGCAGCACGGGTACAGGGGCCGGAGAGACCCAGTACTTC.

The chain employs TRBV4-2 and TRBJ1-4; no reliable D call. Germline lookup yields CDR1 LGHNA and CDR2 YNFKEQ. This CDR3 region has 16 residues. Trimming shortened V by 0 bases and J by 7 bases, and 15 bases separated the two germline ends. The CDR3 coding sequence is TGTGCCAGCAGCCAAGATCGGAGTGGAGGGTTTGAAAAACTGTTTTTT. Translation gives CASSQDRSGGFEKLFF.

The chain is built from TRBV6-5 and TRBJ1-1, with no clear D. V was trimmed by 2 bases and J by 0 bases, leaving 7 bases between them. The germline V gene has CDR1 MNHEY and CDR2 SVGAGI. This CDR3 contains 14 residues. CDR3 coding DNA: TGTGCCAGCAGTTACGGCAGATTGAACACTGAAGCTTTCTTT. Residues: CASSYGRLNTEAFF.

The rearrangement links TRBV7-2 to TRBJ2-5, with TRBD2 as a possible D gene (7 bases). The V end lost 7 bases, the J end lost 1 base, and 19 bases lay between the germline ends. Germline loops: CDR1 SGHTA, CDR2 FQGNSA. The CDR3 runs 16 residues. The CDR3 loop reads CASTSQQGGGQETQYF. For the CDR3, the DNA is TGTGCCAGCACCTCACAGCAGGGAGGGGGCCAAGAGACCCAGTACTTC.

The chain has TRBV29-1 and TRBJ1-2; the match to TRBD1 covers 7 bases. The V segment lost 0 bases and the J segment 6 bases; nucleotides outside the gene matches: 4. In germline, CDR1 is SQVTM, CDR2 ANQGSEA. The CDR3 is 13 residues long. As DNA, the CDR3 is TGCAGCGTTGAAGAAGAGGGGGCTAATGGCTACACCTTC. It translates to CSVEEEGANGYTF.

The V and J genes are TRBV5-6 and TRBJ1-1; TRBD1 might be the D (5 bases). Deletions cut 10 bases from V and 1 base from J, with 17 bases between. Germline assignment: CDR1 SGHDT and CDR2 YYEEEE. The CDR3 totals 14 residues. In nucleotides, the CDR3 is TGTGCCTCCTGCTGGGGGGGGAGGAACACTGAAGCTTTCTTT. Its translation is CASCWGGRNTEAFF.

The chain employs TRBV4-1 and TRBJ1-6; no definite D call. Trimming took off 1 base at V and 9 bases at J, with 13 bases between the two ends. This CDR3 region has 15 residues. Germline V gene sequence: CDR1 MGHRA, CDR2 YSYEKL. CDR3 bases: TGCGCCAGCAGCCAAGGCAGAGCGGGTGGTTCACCCCTCCACTTT. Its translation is CASSQGRAGGSPLHF.